The rows below give T cell receptor beta chains drawn from one sample of a study of PD-L1 blockade in urothelial cancer. This table comes from immunoSEQ multiplex PCR, and its TCRdb copy is limited to in-frame clones, with some not included. The sample includes around 38,000 clones, over 70% seen only once; the top ten take about 15%. Sequenced material: PBMCs, taken around atezolizumab (anti-PD-L1) treatment. These receptors all stem from a man in his sixties with urothelial cancer. Each CDR3 is given with its conserved first and last residue. The D gene is left open where the match is weak. Some rows mark clone size as missing; the rest say once, few, many or name a class of expanded clone.

. TRBD1 TRBJ1-3 TRBV7-2 TGTGCCAGCAGCTTAGGGGTGACAGGGGGCACCATATATTTT CASSLGVTGGTIYF
. . TRBJ1-2 TRBV7-2 TGTGCCAGCAGCTCGGGACACCCAGCTTCCCATGGCTACACCTTC CASSSGHPASHGYTF
. TRBD2 TRBJ2-3 TRBV7-6 TGTGCCAGCAGCGCGGGGGGCGGGTTTACAGATACGCAGTATTTT CASSAGGGFTDTQYF
few TRBD2 TRBJ2-5 TRBV5-1 TGCGCCAGCAGCTTGGGTGGCGGGAGTGAAGAGACCCAGTACTTC CASSLGGGSEETQYF
few TRBD2 TRBJ2-1 TRBV10-1 TGCGCCAGCAGTGAGGGACTAGCGGGAGGGCCAAAGTTCTTC CASSEGLAGGPKFF
once . TRBJ2-2 TRBV10-3 TGTGCCATCAGTGAAGTGGCGGGAACCACCGGGGAGCTGTTTTTT CAISEVAGTTGELFF
. TRBD2 TRBJ2-1 TRBV6-5 TGTGCCAGCAGTTACTCACTAGCGGGGTACAATGAGCAGTTCTTC CASSYSLAGYNEQFF
medium-sized TRBD1 TRBJ1-1 TRBV6-6 TGTGCCAGCAGTAGGACAGGAGAGGGTGAAGCTTTCTTT CASSRTGEGEAFF
. TRBD2 TRBJ2-7 TRBV19 TGTGCCAGTAGTATTGGGACTAGCGGGAGGACAGCCTACGAGCAGTACTTC CASSIGTSGRTAYEQYF
. . TRBJ1-5 TRBV28 TGTGCCAGCAGTTTGGGGGGTGGGAGCAATCAGCCCCAGCATTTT CASSLGGGSNQPQHF
. TRBD2 TRBJ2-1 TRBV11-1 TGTGCCAGCAGCTCCCTCACCTGGACTAGCGGGGGCTCCTACAATGAGCAGTTCTTC CASSSLTWTSGGSYNEQFF
once . TRBJ1-1 TRBV11-2 TGTGCCAGCAGCTTAGAAGCTGGGAACACTGAAGCTTTCTTT CASSLEAGNTEAFF
once . TRBJ1-5 TRBV4-2 TGTGCCAGCAGCCAAGAAACATATCAGCCCCAGCATTTT CASSQETYQPQHF
. TRBD1 TRBJ2-2 TRBV10-2 TGCGCCAGCAGCATACAGGGGGGCGGGGAGCTGTTTTTT CASSIQGGGELFF
. . TRBJ1-1 TRBV21-1 TGTGCCAGCAGCAAAGGGGCAGGAGGGAACACTGAAGCTTTCTTT CASSKGAGGNTEAFF
. . TRBJ1-6 TRBV2 TGTGCCAGCAGTGAATACTTGAGTTATAATTCACCCCTCCACTTT CASSEYLSYNSPLHF
. TRBD2 TRBJ2-7 TRBV5-4 TGTGCCAGCAGCTACCCCGGGACTAGCGGGGGCGAGCAGTACTTC CASSYPGTSGGEQYF
. . TRBJ1-2 TRBV6-1 TGTGCCAGCAGTGAATTGTGGGACATTCGCTATGGCTACACCTTC CASSELWDIRYGYTF
. . TRBJ2-7 TRBV5-4 TGTGCCAGCAGCCGTTACAGGGCTTACGAGCAGTACTTC CASSRYRAYEQYF
. TRBD1 TRBJ2-1 TRBV5-4 TGTGCCAGCAGCCCAGGAGGGACAGGGGGGTCGAATGAGCAGTTCTTC CASSPGGTGGSNEQFF
. TRBD2 TRBJ2-2 TRBV6-4 TGTGCCAGCAGTGAGGGACTAGCCGGCGGGGAGCTGTTTTTT CASSEGLAGGELFF
. . TRBJ2-1 TRBV7-3 TGTGCCAGCAGCTACAGCGGACCCGCCTACAATGAGCAGTTCTTC CASSYSGPAYNEQFF
few TRBD1 TRBJ1-1 TRBV6-5 TGTGCCAGCAGCAGGGACAGTTTTAACACTGAAGCTTTCTTT CASSRDSFNTEAFF
. TRBD2 TRBJ2-1 TRBV5-1 TGCGCCAGCAGTGAAGTTAGCGGGATTAGCGACAATGAGCAGTTCTTC CASSEVSGISDNEQFF
. . TRBJ2-3 TRBV6-5 TGTGCCAGCAGTTACCCGGGCACAGATACGCAGTATTTT CASSYPGTDTQYF
. TRBD2 TRBJ2-7 TRBV9 TGTGCCAGCAGCGTAGCTCCTGGACTAGCGACCTACGAGCAGTACTTC CASSVAPGLATYEQYF
once TRBD1 TRBJ2-7 TRBV19 TGTGCCAGTAGTAGGGGACAGGCCTACGAGCAGTACTTC CASSRGQAYEQYF
. TRBD1 TRBJ2-1 TRBV18 TGTGCCAGCTCACCAGGACAGGGTAGGGCGTACAATGAGCAGTTCTTC CASSPGQGRAYNEQFF